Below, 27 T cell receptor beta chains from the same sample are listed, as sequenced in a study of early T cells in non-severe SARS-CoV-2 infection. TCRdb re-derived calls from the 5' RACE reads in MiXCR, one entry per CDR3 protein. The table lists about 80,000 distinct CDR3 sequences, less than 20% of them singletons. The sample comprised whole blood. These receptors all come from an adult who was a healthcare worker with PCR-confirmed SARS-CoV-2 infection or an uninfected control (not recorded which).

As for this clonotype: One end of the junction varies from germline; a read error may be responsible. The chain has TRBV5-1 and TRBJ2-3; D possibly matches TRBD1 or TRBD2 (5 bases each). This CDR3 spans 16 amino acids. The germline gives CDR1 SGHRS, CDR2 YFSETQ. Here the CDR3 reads CVSSLDAGTVTDTQYF. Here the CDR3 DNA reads TGCGTCAGCAGCTTGGATGCCGGGACGGTCACAGATACGCAGTATTTT.

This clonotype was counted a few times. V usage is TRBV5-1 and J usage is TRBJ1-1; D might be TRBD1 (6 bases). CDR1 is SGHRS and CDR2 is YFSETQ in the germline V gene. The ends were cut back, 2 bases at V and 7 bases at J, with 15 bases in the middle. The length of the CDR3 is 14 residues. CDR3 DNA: TGCGCCAGCAGCTTCCGGACAGCTTCAATTGAAGCTTTCTTT. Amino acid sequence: CASSFRTASIEAFF. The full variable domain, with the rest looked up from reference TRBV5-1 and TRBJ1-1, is KAGVTQTPRYLIKTRGQQVTLSCSPISGHRSVSWYQQTPGQGLQFLFEYFSETQRNKGNFPGRFSGRQFSNSRSEMNVSTLELGDSALYLCASSFRTASIEAFFGQGTRLTVV.

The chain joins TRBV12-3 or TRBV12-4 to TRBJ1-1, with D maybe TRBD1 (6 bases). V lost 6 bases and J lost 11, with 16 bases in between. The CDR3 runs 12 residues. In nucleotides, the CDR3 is TGTGCCAGCAGCCCAGGCGACAGGAAGGCTTTCTTT. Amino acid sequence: CASSPGDRKAFF.

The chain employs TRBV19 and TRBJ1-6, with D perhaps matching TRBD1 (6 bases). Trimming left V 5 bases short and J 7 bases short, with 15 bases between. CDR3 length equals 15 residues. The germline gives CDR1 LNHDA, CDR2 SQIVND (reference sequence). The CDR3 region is CASSPHRVENSPLHF. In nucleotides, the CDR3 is TGTGCCAGTAGTCCTCACAGGGTTGAAAATTCACCCCTCCACTTT.

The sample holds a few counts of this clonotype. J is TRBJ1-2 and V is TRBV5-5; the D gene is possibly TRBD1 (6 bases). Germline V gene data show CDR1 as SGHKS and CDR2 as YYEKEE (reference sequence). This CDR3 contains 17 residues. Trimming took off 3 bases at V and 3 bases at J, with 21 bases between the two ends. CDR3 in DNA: TGTGCCAGCAGCTCTACTTCCGGGACACTCTCCTACTATGGCTACACCTTC. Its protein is CASSSTSGTLSYYGYTF. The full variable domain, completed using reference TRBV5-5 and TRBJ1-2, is DAGVTQSPTHLIKTRGQQVTLRCSPISGHKSVSWYQQVLGQGPQFIFQYYEKEERGRGNFPDRFSARQFPNYSSELNVNALLLGDSALYLCASSSTSGTLSYYGYTFGSGTRLTVV.

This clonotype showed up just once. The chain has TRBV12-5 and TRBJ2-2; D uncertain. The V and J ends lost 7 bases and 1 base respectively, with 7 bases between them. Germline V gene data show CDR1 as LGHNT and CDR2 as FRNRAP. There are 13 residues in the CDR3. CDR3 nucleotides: TGTGCTAGTGACTCTCAGAACACCGGGGAGCTGTTTTTT. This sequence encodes CASDSQNTGELFF.

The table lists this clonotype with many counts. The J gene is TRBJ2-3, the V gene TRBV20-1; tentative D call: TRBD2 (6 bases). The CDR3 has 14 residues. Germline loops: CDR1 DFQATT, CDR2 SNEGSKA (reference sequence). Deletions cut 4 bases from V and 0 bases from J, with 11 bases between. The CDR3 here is CSATEGVSTDTQYF. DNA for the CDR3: TGCAGTGCTACGGAGGGAGTAAGCACAGATACGCAGTATTTT.

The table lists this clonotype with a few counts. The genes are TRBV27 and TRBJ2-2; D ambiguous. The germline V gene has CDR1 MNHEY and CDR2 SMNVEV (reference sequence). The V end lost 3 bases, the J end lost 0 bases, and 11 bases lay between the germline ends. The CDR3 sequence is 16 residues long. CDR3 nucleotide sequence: TGTGCCAGCAGTTTGGGCCCGTTCGCGAACACCGGGGAGCTGTTTTTT. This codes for CASSLGPFANTGELFF.

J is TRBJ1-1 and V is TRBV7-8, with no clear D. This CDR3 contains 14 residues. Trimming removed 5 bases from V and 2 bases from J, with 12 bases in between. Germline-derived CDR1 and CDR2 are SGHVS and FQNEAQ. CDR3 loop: CASSPTILNTEAFF. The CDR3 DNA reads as TGTGCCAGCAGCCCTACAATCCTTAACACTGAAGCTTTCTTT.

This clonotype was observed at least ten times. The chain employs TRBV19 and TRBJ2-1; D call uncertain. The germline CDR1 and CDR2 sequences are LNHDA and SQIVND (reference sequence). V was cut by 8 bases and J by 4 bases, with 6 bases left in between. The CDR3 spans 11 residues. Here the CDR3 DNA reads TGTGCCAGTTCGCGGTACAATGAGCAGTTCTTC. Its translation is CASSRYNEQFF.

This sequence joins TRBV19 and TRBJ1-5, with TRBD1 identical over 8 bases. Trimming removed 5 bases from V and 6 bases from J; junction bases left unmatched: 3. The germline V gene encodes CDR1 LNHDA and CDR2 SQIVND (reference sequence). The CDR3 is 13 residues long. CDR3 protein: CASSATGAQPQHF. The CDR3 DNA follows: TGTGCCAGTAGTGCGACAGGGGCTCAGCCCCAGCATTTT.

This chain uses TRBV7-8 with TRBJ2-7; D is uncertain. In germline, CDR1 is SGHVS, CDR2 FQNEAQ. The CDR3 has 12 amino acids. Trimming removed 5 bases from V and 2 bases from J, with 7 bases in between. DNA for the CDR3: TGTGCCAGCAGCCCTCAGCCCTACGAGCAGTACTTC. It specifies CASSPQPYEQYF.

CDR3 in DNA: TGTGCCAGCAGCTTAATTCAGTGGGGGGCCAACCAAGAGACCCAGTACTTC. This gives the protein CASSLIQWGANQETQYF. The V and J genes are TRBV7-3 and TRBJ2-5; D possibly uses TRBD1 or TRBD2 (6 bases each). The CDR3 totals 17 residues. The germline V gene encodes CDR1 SGHTA and CDR2 FQGTGA. V dropped 1 base and J dropped 0 bases, with 15 bases sitting between them.

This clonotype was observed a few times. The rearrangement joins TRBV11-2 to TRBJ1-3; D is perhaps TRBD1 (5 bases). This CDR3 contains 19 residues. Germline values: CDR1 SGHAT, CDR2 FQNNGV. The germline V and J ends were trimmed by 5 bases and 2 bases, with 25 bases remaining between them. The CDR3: CASSADVAPGAAAGNTIYF. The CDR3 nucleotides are TGTGCCAGCAGCGCCGACGTGGCCCCCGGGGCAGCGGCTGGAAACACCATATATTTT.

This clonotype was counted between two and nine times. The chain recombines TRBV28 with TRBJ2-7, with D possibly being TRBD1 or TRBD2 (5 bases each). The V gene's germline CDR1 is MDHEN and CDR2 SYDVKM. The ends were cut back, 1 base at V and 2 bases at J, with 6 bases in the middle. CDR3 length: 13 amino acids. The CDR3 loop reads CASSLSGPYEQYF. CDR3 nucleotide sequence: TGTGCCAGCAGTTTATCGGGACCCTACGAGCAGTACTTC.

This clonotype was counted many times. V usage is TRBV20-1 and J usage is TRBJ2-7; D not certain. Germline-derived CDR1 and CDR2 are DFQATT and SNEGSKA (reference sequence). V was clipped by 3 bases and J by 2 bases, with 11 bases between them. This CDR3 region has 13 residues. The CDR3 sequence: CSARRQLPYEQYF. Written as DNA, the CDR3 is TGCAGTGCTAGGCGGCAGTTGCCCTACGAGCAGTACTTC.

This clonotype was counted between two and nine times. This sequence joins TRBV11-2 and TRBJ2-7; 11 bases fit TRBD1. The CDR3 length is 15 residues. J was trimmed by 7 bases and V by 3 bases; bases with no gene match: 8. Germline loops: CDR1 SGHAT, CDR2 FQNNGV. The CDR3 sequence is CASSFAGQGVGEQYF. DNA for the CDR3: TGTGCCAGCAGCTTTGCGGGACAGGGGGTAGGGGAGCAGTACTTC.

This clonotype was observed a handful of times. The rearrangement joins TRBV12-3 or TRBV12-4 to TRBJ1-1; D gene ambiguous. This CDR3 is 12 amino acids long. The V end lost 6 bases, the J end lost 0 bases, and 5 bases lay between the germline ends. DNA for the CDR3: TGTGCCAGCAGACGTGTGAACACTGAAGCTTTCTTT. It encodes CASRRVNTEAFF.

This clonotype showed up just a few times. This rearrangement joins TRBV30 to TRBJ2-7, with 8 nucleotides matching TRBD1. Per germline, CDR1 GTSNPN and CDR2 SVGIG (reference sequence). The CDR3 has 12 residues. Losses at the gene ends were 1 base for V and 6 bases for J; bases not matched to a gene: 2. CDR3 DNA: TGTGCCTGGAGTGCGGACAGGGTCGAGCAGTACTTC. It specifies CAWSADRVEQYF.

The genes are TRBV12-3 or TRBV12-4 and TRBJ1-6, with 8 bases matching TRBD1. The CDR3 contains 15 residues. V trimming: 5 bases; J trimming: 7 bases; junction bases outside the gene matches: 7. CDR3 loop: CASSRQGPGNSPLHF. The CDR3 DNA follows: TGTGCCAGCAGTCGACAGGGGCCAGGCAATTCACCCCTCCACTTT.

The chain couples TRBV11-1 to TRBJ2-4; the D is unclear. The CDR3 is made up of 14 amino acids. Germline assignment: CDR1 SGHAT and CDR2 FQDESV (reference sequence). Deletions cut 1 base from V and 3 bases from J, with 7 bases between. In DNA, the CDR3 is TGTGCCAGCAGCTTAGGAGGTGTCAAAAACATTCAGTACTTC. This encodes CASSLGGVKNIQYF.

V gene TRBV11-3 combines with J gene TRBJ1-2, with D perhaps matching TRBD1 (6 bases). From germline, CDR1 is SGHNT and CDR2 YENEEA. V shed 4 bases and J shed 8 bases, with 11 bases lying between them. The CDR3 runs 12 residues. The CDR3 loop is CASSSAGEGYTF. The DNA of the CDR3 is TGTGCCAGCAGCTCCGCAGGGGAAGGCTACACCTTC.

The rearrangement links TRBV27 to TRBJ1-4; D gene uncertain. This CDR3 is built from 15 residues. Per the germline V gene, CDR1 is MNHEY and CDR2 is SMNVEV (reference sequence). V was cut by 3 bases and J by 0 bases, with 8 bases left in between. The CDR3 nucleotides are TGTGCCAGCAGTTTTGAGGGAACAACTAATGAAAAACTGTTTTTT. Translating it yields CASSFEGTTNEKLFF.

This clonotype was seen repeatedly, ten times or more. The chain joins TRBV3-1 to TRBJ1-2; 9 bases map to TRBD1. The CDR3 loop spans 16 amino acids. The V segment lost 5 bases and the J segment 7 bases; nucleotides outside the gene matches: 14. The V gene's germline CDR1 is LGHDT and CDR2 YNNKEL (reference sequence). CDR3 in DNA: TGTGCCAGCAGCTCCCTCAGGACAGGGGTTATAGGTGGCTACACCTTC. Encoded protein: CASSSLRTGVIGGYTF.

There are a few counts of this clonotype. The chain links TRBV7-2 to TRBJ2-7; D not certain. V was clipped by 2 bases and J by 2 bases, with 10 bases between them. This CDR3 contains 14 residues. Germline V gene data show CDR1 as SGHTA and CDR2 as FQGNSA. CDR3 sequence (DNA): TGTGCCAGCAGCTTATGGCGAACTACCTACGAGCAGTACTTC. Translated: CASSLWRTTYEQYF.

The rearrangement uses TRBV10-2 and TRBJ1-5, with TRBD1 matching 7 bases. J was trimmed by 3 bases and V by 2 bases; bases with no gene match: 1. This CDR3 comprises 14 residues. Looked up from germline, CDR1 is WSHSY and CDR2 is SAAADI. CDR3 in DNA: TGCGCCAGCAGTGAGGACAGGGCCAATCAGCCCCAGCATTTT. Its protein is CASSEDRANQPQHF.

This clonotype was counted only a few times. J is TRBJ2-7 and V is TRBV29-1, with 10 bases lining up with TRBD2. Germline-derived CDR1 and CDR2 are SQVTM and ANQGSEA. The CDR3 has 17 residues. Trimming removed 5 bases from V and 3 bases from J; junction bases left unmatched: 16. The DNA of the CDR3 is TGCAGCGTTTCTGGGCTAGCGGGAGTATCGCCCCTCTACGAGCAGTACTTC. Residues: CSVSGLAGVSPLYEQYF.